One sample yielded the 12 T cell receptor beta chains listed below, sequenced in a study of T cells expressing NK-cell markers. TCRdb re-called the 5' RACE reads, yielding one record per CDR3 amino acid sequence without DNA. Its listing shows about 380,000 distinct CDR3 sequences. The sample consisted of blood T cells: a sorted CD56 or NKG2C T cell subset, CD4+ or CD8+ T cells, or bulk PBMC T cells (not recorded which). The receptor source for this set is a man aged 18-70 years in good health.

V gene TRBV19 combines with J gene TRBJ2-1; TCRdb gives TRBD1 as the D gene, but with no DNA this cannot be confirmed. Germline V gene data show CDR1 as LNHDA and CDR2 as SQIVND (reference sequence). The CDR3 covers 16 residues. The CDR3 sequence: CASSTPGASSYNEQFF.

V and J are TRBV20-1 and TRBJ1-6. CDR1 DFQATT and CDR2 SNEGSKA come from the germline V gene (reference sequence). This CDR3 region has 16 residues. The CDR3 loop reads CSALDDDRSYNSPLHF.

The V and J genes are TRBV5-4 and TRBJ1-2; TCRdb gives TRBD1 as the D gene, but with no DNA this cannot be confirmed. CDR1 SGHNT and CDR2 YYREEE come from the germline V gene (reference sequence). The CDR3 is made up of 14 amino acids. The CDR3 sequence: CASSLSNRADGYTF.

This chain joins TRBV6-1 and TRBJ2-5; without DNA, the TCRdb call of TRBD1 cannot be checked. The CDR3 is made up of 15 amino acids. The germline V gene has CDR1 MNHNS and CDR2 SASEGT. CDR3: CASSEPGQGLETQYF.

The genes are TRBV11-2 and TRBJ2-1; TCRdb picks TRBD2, but there is no DNA to check that call. CDR3 length equals 16 residues. Germline-derived CDR1 and CDR2 are SGHAT and FQNNGV. CDR3 loop: CASSMAGKSSYNEQFF.

The chain combines TRBV11-2 with TRBJ2-5; lacking DNA, the TRBD2 call made by TCRdb goes unchecked. The CDR3 loop spans 14 amino acids. CDR1 and CDR2 from the germline V gene are SGHAT and FQNNGV. This chain's CDR3 is CASSKDSHRETQYF.

This chain uses TRBV11-2 with TRBJ1-4. Germline V CDR1 and CDR2: SGHAT, FQNNGV. The CDR3 runs to 15 residues. CDR3 sequence reads: CASSLEAGTNEKLFF.

V is TRBV3-1 and J is TRBJ2-5; the TRBD2 assignment by TCRdb is unverifiable without DNA. CDR1 is LGHDT, CDR2 YNNKEL, per germline (reference sequence). CDR3 length: 15 amino acids. The CDR3 reads CASSQVHRTFETQYF.

The V call is TRBV18, the J call TRBJ1-4. The length of the CDR3 is 15 residues. The germline CDR1 and CDR2 sequences are KGHSH and LQKENI. The CDR3 protein is CASSRTGKYNEKLFF.

The genes are TRBV2 and TRBJ1-2; there is no DNA to check the TCRdb D call of TRBD1. CDR1 and CDR2 (germline): SNHLY, FYNNEI. This CDR3 has 17 residues. The CDR3 reads CASSDLRGGEGSNGYTF.

This chain connects TRBV7-9 to TRBJ2-7; TCRdb outputs TRBD2, but without DNA this stays unchecked. Germline CDR1 is SEHNR and CDR2 is FQNEAQ (reference sequence). The CDR3 has 17 amino acids. CDR3: CASSRKGTSGGSYEQYF.

The chain carries TRBV7-9 and TRBJ2-1; TCRdb calls TRBD2, which cannot be checked without DNA. This CDR3 contains 17 residues. Germline loops: CDR1 SEHNR, CDR2 FQNEAQ (reference sequence). This CDR3 is CASSTSWTSGGGNEQFF.